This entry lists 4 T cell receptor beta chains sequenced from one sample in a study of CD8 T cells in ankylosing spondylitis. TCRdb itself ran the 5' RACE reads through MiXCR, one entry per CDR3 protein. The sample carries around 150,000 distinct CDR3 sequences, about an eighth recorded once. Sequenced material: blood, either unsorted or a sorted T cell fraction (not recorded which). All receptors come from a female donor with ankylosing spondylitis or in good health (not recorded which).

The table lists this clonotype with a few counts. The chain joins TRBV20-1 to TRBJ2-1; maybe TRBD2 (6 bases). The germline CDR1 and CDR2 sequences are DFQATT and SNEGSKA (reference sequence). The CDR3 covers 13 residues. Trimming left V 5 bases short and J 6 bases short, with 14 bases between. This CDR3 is CSAPLTRSNEQFF. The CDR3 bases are TGCAGTGCTCCCTTGACTAGAAGCAATGAGCAGTTCTTC.

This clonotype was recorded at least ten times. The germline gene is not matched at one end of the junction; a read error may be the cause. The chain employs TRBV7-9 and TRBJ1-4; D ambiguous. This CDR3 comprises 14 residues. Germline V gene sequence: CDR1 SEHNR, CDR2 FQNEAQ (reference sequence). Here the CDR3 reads CASSLLSTNEKLFF. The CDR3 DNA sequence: TGCGCCAGCAGCTTGTTATCAACTAATGAAAAACTGTTTTTT.

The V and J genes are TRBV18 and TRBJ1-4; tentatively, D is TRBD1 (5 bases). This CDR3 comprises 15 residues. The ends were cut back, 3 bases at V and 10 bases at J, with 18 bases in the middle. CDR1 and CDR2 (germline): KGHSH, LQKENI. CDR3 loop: CASSPGGTSTGKLFF. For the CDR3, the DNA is TGTGCCAGCTCACCGGGGGGGACGTCCACCGGAAAACTGTTTTTT.

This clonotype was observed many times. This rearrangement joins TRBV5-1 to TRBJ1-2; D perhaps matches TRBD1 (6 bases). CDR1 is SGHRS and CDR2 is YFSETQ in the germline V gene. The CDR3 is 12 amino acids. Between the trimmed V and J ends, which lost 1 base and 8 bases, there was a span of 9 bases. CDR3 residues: CASSLTGWGYTF. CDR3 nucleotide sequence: TGCGCCAGCAGCTTGACAGGGTGGGGCTACACCTTC.